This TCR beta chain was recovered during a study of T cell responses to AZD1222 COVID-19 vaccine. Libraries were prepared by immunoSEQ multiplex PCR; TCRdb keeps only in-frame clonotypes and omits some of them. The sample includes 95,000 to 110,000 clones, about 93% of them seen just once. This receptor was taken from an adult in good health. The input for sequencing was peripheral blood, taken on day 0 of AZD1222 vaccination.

The CDR3 sequence is CASSSDIQTSPLHF. For the CDR3, the DNA is TGTGCCAGCAGCTCGGACATTCAGACTTCACCCCTCCACTTT. The chain carries TRBV5-6 and TRBJ1-6, with D maybe TRBD1 (5 bases). Germline lookup yields CDR1 SGHDT and CDR2 YYEEEE. With 3 bases removed from V and 9 bases from J, the gap between germline ends came to 13 bases. The length of the CDR3 is 14 residues.